This T cell receptor (beta chain) was documented in a study of OX40 agonist ivuxolimab in advanced cancers. This clone appeared a single time. Antigen: not known. Profiled with immunoSEQ multiplex PCR; TCRdb holds only in-frame clones, not every one. The sample has almost 20,000 clones; about nine tenths are singletons. Study-wide results and limits: At 0.1 to 3.0 mg/kg, clonal expansion of CD4+ and CD8+ blood T cells had occurred by week 6.

The germline CDR1 and CDR2 sequences are SGHDT and YYEEEE. The CDR3 consists of 12 residues. V lost 2 bases to trimming and J lost 8 bases, with 10 bases between them. The material was CD4+ or CD8+ T cells sorted from blood, obtained in a trial of the OX40 agonist ivuxolimab. This TCR came from an adult with an advanced solid tumor such as melanoma, head and neck, liver or kidney cancer. V is TRBV5-6 and J is TRBJ1-2; the D is unclear. CDR3 region: CASSFGSGGYTF. The CDR3 coding sequence is TGTGCCAGCAGCTTCGGGTCAGGCGGCTACACCTTC. Full variable domain (missing parts from reference TRBV5-6 and TRBJ1-2): DAGVTQSPTHLIKTRGQQVTLRCSPKSGHDTVSWYQQALGQGPQFIFQYYEEEERQRGNFPDRFSGHQFPNYSSELNVNALLLGDSALYLCASSFGSGGYTFGSGTRLTVV.